This T cell receptor (beta chain) is from a study of cytomegalovirus exposure and HLA in healthy donors. Nominally healthy donors were sampled, though unrecorded immune exposures were likely. The PCR contained 60 Vbeta and 13 Jbeta primers. This table comes from immunoSEQ multiplex PCR, and its TCRdb copy is limited to in-frame clones, with some not included. The ten top clones account for about 1.4%, within a sample of some 140,000 clones. The CDR3 sequence is 14 residues long. The V and J ends lost 8 bases and 4 bases respectively, with 19 bases between them. Germline CDR1 reads SQVTM; CDR2 reads ANQGSEA. Concerning this clone itself: The antigen is undetermined.

General study points: It was reported that TCR beta sequences correctly inferred the HLA-A and HLA-B alleles for most subjects. Rare TCR sequences predominated, though certain public TCRs were found in many donors. Analysis was performed later, and it showed HLA-associated TCR beta chains to be more clonally expanded than equally common others.

Sample: PBMCs. The TCR was taken from a middle-aged woman in good health and CMV-seronegative. The chain couples TRBV29-1 to TRBJ2-3; no firm D call. This CDR3 reads CSSHLGHRADTQYF. The CDR3 nucleotides are TGCAGCTCTCACCTGGGCCACCGAGCAGATACGCAGTATTTT.